The 31 T cell receptor beta chains reported below all come from one sample, sequenced in a study of blood T cell repertoires in COVID-19. Clones were sequenced by immunoSEQ multiplex PCR, and TCRdb holds only the in-frame ones, with some missing. The sample shows 45,000 or so clones, about 85% of them seen only once. Specimen: peripheral blood. Receptors originate from a man aged 35 to 55 with active COVID-19.

The chain carries TRBV30 and TRBJ2-3, with D perhaps TRBD2 (5 bases). This CDR3 has 14 residues. Germline loops: CDR1 GTSNPN, CDR2 SVGIG (reference sequence). With 4 bases removed from V and 1 base from J, the gap between germline ends came to 12 bases. The CDR3 loop is CAWNEGIGTDTQYF. Written as DNA, the CDR3 is TGTGCCTGGAATGAGGGTATTGGCACAGATACGCAGTATTTT. The complete variable domain, with remaining parts taken from reference TRBV30 and TRBJ2-3, reads SQTIHQWPATLVQPVGSPLSLECTVEGTSNPNLYWYRQAAGRGLQLLFYSVGIGQISSEVPQNLSASRPQDRQFILSSKKLLLSDSGFYLCAWNEGIGTDTQYFGPGTRLTVL.

The chain combines TRBV4-1 with TRBJ2-7, with TRBD1 matching 8 bases. The CDR3 runs to 15 residues. V lost 1 base and J lost 2; bases outside the gene matches: 4. Germline CDR1 MGHRA, CDR2 YSYEKL. CDR3 sequence (DNA): TGCGCCAGCAGCCAAGGATCGGGACAGGCCTACGAGCAGTACTTC. Amino acids: CASSQGSGQAYEQYF.

The chain couples TRBV29-1 to TRBJ2-7; TRBD1 agrees at 7 bases. CDR3 length: 11 amino acids. J gave up 6 bases and V 5 bases, and 4 bases lay outside the gene matches. Germline V gene data show CDR1 as SQVTM and CDR2 as ANQGSEA. CDR3 sequence reads: CSVYRGGEQYF. In DNA, the CDR3 is TGCAGCGTTTACAGGGGTGGCGAGCAGTACTTC.

The CDR3 nucleotides read TGTGCCAGTAGTATGGGCCGACAAACTGAAGCTTTCTTT. Amino acids: CASSMGRQTEAFF. The chain carries TRBV19 and TRBJ1-1; no clear D. The V gene lost 3 bases and the J gene lost 5 bases, with 10 bases spanning the gap. CDR1 and CDR2 (germline): LNHDA, SQIVND (reference sequence). The CDR3 sequence is 13 residues long.

In its sample, this clone was seen a few times. J is TRBJ1-4 and V is TRBV3-1 (or the pseudogene TRBV3-2); D possibly corresponds to TRBD1 (5 bases). The CDR3 is 17 residues long. The V and J ends lost 2 bases and 0 bases respectively, with 13 bases between them. Germline V gene data show CDR1 as LGHDT and CDR2 as YNNKEL (reference sequence). This CDR3 is CASSQHTGLPTNEKLFF. The CDR3 DNA reads as TGTGCCAGCAGCCAACATACAGGTTTACCAACTAATGAAAAACTGTTTTTT.

This clone occurred a few times. This chain uses TRBV27 with TRBJ1-1; possibly TRBD1 for D (5 bases). Germline V lookup: CDR1 MNHEY, CDR2 SMNVEV (reference sequence). CDR3 length equals 13 residues. V was cut by 0 bases and J by 5 bases, with 7 bases left in between. Written as DNA, the CDR3 is TGTGCCAGCAGTTTATCTACAGGAACTGAAGCTTTCTTT. It yields the protein CASSLSTGTEAFF.

The V and J genes are TRBV5-1 and TRBJ2-5, with D possibly TRBD2 on 6 matching bases. The V gene lost 0 bases and the J gene lost 4 bases, with 13 bases spanning the gap. CDR1 and CDR2 from the germline V gene are SGHRS and YFSETQ. This CDR3 contains 15 residues. CDR3 in amino acids: CASSLDVGAGETQYF. The CDR3 DNA sequence: TGCGCCAGCAGCTTGGACGTGGGAGCGGGAGAGACCCAGTACTTC.

The chain combines TRBV20-1 with TRBJ2-1; a weak D match, TRBD1 (7 bases). Germline-derived CDR1 and CDR2 are DFQATT and SNEGSKA (reference sequence). With 4 bases removed from V and 13 bases from J, the gap between germline ends came to 29 bases. The CDR3 sequence is 16 residues long. The CDR3 here is CSATDRAESQRVGQFF. CDR3 DNA sequence: TGCAGTGCTACTGACAGGGCCGAAAGTCAGCGGGTGGGACAGTTCTTC.

V gene TRBV2 combines with J gene TRBJ2-7, with TRBD1 as a possible D gene (6 bases). V lost 8 bases to trimming and J lost 3 bases, with 23 bases between them. This CDR3 has 16 residues. Germline assignment: CDR1 SNHLY and CDR2 FYNNEI. The CDR3 bases are TGTGCCAGCCAGGGGTTTGACCCCTCTAGCCTCTACGAGCAGTACTTC. This codes for CASQGFDPSSLYEQYF.

The chain links TRBV28 to TRBJ1-6, with TRBD1 as a possible D gene (5 bases). Germline loops: CDR1 MDHEN, CDR2 SYDVKM. The CDR3 extends over 14 amino acids. V lost 10 bases to trimming and J lost 5 bases, with 15 bases between them. This CDR3 is CATPGGGDNSPLHF. Written as DNA, the CDR3 is TGTGCCACGCCTGGGGGGGGAGATAATTCACCCCTCCACTTT.

The gene calls are TRBV4-1 and TRBJ2-1; perhaps TRBD1 as D (6 bases). The CDR3 loop spans 18 amino acids. Germline V gives CDR1 MGHRA, CDR2 YSYEKL. The germline V and J ends were trimmed by 4 bases and 3 bases, with 22 bases remaining between them. The CDR3 bases are TGCGCCAGCAGCCCCCGTGGGGCCGACAGGCCCGACTACAATGAGCAGTTCTTC. Translating it yields CASSPRGADRPDYNEQFF.

The chain employs TRBV13 and TRBJ1-2; the match to TRBD1 covers 8 bases. In germline, CDR1 is PRHDT, CDR2 FYEKMQ (reference sequence). The J segment lost 4 bases and the V segment lost 5 bases, leaving 3 bases of the junction unmatched. The CDR3 has 13 residues. This CDR3 reads CASSVDRGYGYTF. CDR3 in DNA: TGTGCCAGCAGCGTTGACAGGGGCTATGGCTACACCTTC.

The rearrangement joins TRBV9 to TRBJ2-2; 7 nucleotides line up with TRBD2. The germline CDR1 and CDR2 sequences are SGDLS and YYNGEE. The CDR3 is 15 residues long. With V trimmed by 3 bases and J by 0 bases, 2 bases remained unmatched. CDR3 sequence: CASSELAPNTGELFF. DNA of the CDR3: TGTGCCAGCAGCGAACTAGCGCCGAACACCGGGGAGCTGTTTTTT.

This rearrangement joins TRBV5-4 to TRBJ2-1; D may be TRBD2 (6 bases). Trimming shortened V by 3 bases and J by 10 bases, and 23 bases separated the two germline ends. Germline V gene lookup returns CDR1 SGHNT and CDR2 YYREEE (reference sequence). The CDR3 extends over 16 amino acids. CDR3 sequence: CASSSPAGGDASEQFF. For the CDR3, the DNA is TGTGCCAGCAGCTCCCCAGCCGGGGGAGACGCCTCGGAGCAGTTCTTC.

This rearrangement joins TRBV28 to TRBJ1-4, with 8 nucleotides matching TRBD1. Trimming at V came to 3 bases and at J to 6 bases, leaving 9 bases not matched to a gene. This CDR3 comprises 16 residues. Germline CDR1 MDHEN, CDR2 SYDVKM. The DNA for the CDR3 is TGTGCCAGCAGTTTTTTTACCGGGACAGGCTATGAAAAACTGTTTTTT. The encoded protein is CASSFFTGTGYEKLFF.

The V gene is TRBV28, the J gene TRBJ2-5, with 8 bases that match TRBD1. The germline gives CDR1 MDHEN, CDR2 SYDVKM. This CDR3 is built from 15 residues. J lost 4 bases, V lost 4 bases, and 8 bases had no gene match. The CDR3 DNA reads as TGTGCCAGCAGTTCCCCCTCAACAGGGGGAGAGACCCAGTACTTC. Translation: CASSSPSTGGETQYF.

The table lists this clone with a few counts. The chain is built from TRBV5-5 and TRBJ2-7, with TRBD1 as a possible D gene (5 bases). CDR3 length: 15 residues. V was pared by 0 bases and J by 3 bases, with 13 bases between. The V gene's germline CDR1 is SGHKS and CDR2 YYEKEE (reference sequence). The CDR3 here is CASSLDLRVDYEQYF. As DNA, the CDR3 is TGTGCCAGCAGCTTGGATCTCAGGGTCGACTACGAGCAGTACTTC. The full variable domain, rest sourced from reference TRBV5-5 and TRBJ2-7, is DAGVTQSPTHLIKTRGQQVTLRCSPISGHKSVSWYQQVLGQGPQFIFQYYEKEERGRGNFPDRFSARQFPNYSSELNVNALLLGDSALYLCASSLDLRVDYEQYFGPGTRLTVT.

This chain joins TRBV12-3 or TRBV12-4 and TRBJ1-1; D gene uncertain. The CDR3 spans 11 residues. V was shortened by 6 bases and J by 5 bases, with 7 bases between the two germline ends. The CDR3 loop reads CASSRGTEAFF. CDR3 coding DNA: TGTGCCAGCAGCCGGGGTACTGAAGCTTTCTTT.

The chain couples TRBV28 to TRBJ2-7; weak D call: TRBD2 (5 bases). Deletions cut 4 bases from V and 6 bases from J, with 19 bases between. The CDR3 consists of 15 residues. CDR1 MDHEN and CDR2 SYDVKM come from the germline V gene. The CDR3, as DNA: TGTGCCAGCAGTTCCCGGACCGGGAAGCCTGCCGAGCAGTACTTC. As protein: CASSSRTGKPAEQYF.

The genes are TRBV24-1 and TRBJ1-5; D is unclear. The CDR3 is 14 amino acids. The V gene's germline CDR1 is KGHDR and CDR2 SFDVKD. V lost 0 bases, J lost 8 bases, and 10 bases lay in between. CDR3 in DNA: TGTGCCACCAGTGATTTGTCTCGGCGGGAGCCCCAGCATTTT. Translating it yields CATSDLSRREPQHF.

This clone showed up just a few times. The CDR3 nucleotides are TGTGCCAGCAGTTTATGGGGGACAGGGGCCCCTGAAGCTTTCTTT. Encoded protein: CASSLWGTGAPEAFF. This sequence joins TRBV27 and TRBJ1-1; 10 bases line up with TRBD1. The V and J ends lost 1 base and 6 bases, in that order; junction bases with no gene match: 5. The germline CDR1 and CDR2 sequences are MNHEY and SMNVEV (reference sequence). The length of the CDR3 is 15 residues.

The chain joins TRBV2 to TRBJ1-5, with TRBD1 identical over 7 bases. This CDR3 contains 14 residues. Germline CDR1 and CDR2: SNHLY and FYNNEI. J lost 4 bases, V lost 4 bases, and 4 bases had no gene match. The CDR3 region is CASSGLTGNQPQHF. The CDR3 coding sequence is TGTGCCAGCAGTGGTTTGACAGGGAATCAGCCCCAGCATTTT.

The chain joins TRBV30 to TRBJ1-6, with TRBD1 identical over 10 bases. Trimming cost V 6 bases and J 1 base; bases outside gene matches: 6. This CDR3 contains 16 residues. Germline loops: CDR1 GTSNPN, CDR2 SVGIG (reference sequence). DNA for the CDR3: TGTGCCTGCACGGGACAGGGGTTGTCCTATAATTCACCCCTCCACTTT. It yields the protein CACTGQGLSYNSPLHF.

The chain recombines TRBV7-3 with TRBJ2-2; 8 bases agree with TRBD1. The CDR3 loop spans 11 amino acids. Per the germline V gene, CDR1 is SGHTA and CDR2 is FQGTGA. The ends lost 5 bases at V and 13 bases at J; junction bases unmatched: 3. The CDR3 DNA reads TGTGCCAGCAGCCCCGGACAGGGGCTGTTTTTT. Translation: CASSPGQGLFF. Complete variable domain (other parts from reference TRBV7-3 and TRBJ2-2): GAGVSQTPSNKVTEKGKYVELRCDPISGHTALYWYRQSLGQGPEFLIYFQGTGAADDSGLPNDRFFAVRPEGSVSTLKIQRTERGDSAVYLCASSPGQGLFFGEGSRLTVL.

The chain links TRBV9 to TRBJ2-7; D may be TRBD1 (6 bases). The CDR3 is 16 residues long. The V end lost 2 bases, the J end lost 0 bases, and 15 bases lay between the germline ends. Germline CDR1 is SGDLS and CDR2 is YYNGEE. DNA for the CDR3: TGTGCCAGCAGCGTGAGGGACACCTCGTACTCCTACGAGCAGTACTTC. This gives the protein CASSVRDTSYSYEQYF.

The chain couples TRBV30 to TRBJ1-2, with 8 positions matching TRBD1. The CDR3 spans 11 residues. Losses at the gene ends were 4 bases for V and 8 bases for J; bases not matched to a gene: 3. Germline CDR1 is GTSNPN and CDR2 is SVGIG (reference sequence). DNA of the CDR3: TGTGCCTGGAAAACAGGGGGAGGCTACACCTTC. Encoded protein: CAWKTGGGYTF. The full variable domain, rest sourced from reference TRBV30 and TRBJ1-2, is SQTIHQWPATLVQPVGSPLSLECTVEGTSNPNLYWYRQAAGRGLQLLFYSVGIGQISSEVPQNLSASRPQDRQFILSSKKLLLSDSGFYLCAWKTGGGYTFGSGTRLTVV.

V and J are TRBV27 and TRBJ1-2, with TRBD1 matching over 9 bases. Germline V gene sequence: CDR1 MNHEY, CDR2 SMNVEV (reference sequence). V dropped 5 bases and J dropped 5; count of bases not matched to a gene: 3. This CDR3 spans 13 amino acids. CDR3 coding DNA: TGTGCCAGCAGTCAACAGGGGGCGTATGGCTACACCTTC. Translating gives CASSQQGAYGYTF.

The chain joins TRBV15 to TRBJ1-5, with D perhaps TRBD1 (5 bases). The germline V gene encodes CDR1 LNHNV and CDR2 YYDKDF (reference sequence). This CDR3 comprises 16 residues. V lost 1 base and J lost 3, with 13 bases in between. Written as DNA, the CDR3 is TGTGCCACCAGCAGAGCCCTTAAGGGGTTCAATCAGCCCCAGCATTTT. Its protein product is CATSRALKGFNQPQHF.

The gene calls are TRBV6-5 and TRBJ2-5; 7 bases line up with TRBD2. This CDR3 contains 15 residues. The germline V gene encodes CDR1 MNHEY and CDR2 SVGAGI. The V segment lost 2 bases and the J segment 2 bases; nucleotides outside the gene matches: 5. CDR3 region: CASSYGRVGQETQYF. Written as DNA, the CDR3 is TGTGCCAGCAGTTACGGGAGGGTTGGGCAAGAGACCCAGTACTTC.

V gene TRBV24-1 combines with J gene TRBJ2-1, with 10 positions matching TRBD2. The ends lost 2 bases at V and 2 bases at J; junction bases unmatched: 5. The length of the CDR3 is 17 residues. The germline CDR1 and CDR2 sequences are KGHDR and SFDVKD. The CDR3 is CATSDSRAGGPYNEQFF. DNA of the CDR3: TGTGCCACCAGTGATTCCAGAGCGGGAGGGCCCTACAATGAGCAGTTCTTC.

V usage is TRBV10-2 and J usage is TRBJ2-2; 7 bases align to TRBD1. V was clipped by 6 bases and J by 6 bases; unmatched bases: 1. The CDR3 runs 12 residues. Germline V CDR1 and CDR2: WSHSY, SAAADI. CDR3 residues: CASSGTAGELFF. CDR3 DNA: TGCGCCAGCAGCGGGACAGCCGGGGAGCTGTTTTTT.